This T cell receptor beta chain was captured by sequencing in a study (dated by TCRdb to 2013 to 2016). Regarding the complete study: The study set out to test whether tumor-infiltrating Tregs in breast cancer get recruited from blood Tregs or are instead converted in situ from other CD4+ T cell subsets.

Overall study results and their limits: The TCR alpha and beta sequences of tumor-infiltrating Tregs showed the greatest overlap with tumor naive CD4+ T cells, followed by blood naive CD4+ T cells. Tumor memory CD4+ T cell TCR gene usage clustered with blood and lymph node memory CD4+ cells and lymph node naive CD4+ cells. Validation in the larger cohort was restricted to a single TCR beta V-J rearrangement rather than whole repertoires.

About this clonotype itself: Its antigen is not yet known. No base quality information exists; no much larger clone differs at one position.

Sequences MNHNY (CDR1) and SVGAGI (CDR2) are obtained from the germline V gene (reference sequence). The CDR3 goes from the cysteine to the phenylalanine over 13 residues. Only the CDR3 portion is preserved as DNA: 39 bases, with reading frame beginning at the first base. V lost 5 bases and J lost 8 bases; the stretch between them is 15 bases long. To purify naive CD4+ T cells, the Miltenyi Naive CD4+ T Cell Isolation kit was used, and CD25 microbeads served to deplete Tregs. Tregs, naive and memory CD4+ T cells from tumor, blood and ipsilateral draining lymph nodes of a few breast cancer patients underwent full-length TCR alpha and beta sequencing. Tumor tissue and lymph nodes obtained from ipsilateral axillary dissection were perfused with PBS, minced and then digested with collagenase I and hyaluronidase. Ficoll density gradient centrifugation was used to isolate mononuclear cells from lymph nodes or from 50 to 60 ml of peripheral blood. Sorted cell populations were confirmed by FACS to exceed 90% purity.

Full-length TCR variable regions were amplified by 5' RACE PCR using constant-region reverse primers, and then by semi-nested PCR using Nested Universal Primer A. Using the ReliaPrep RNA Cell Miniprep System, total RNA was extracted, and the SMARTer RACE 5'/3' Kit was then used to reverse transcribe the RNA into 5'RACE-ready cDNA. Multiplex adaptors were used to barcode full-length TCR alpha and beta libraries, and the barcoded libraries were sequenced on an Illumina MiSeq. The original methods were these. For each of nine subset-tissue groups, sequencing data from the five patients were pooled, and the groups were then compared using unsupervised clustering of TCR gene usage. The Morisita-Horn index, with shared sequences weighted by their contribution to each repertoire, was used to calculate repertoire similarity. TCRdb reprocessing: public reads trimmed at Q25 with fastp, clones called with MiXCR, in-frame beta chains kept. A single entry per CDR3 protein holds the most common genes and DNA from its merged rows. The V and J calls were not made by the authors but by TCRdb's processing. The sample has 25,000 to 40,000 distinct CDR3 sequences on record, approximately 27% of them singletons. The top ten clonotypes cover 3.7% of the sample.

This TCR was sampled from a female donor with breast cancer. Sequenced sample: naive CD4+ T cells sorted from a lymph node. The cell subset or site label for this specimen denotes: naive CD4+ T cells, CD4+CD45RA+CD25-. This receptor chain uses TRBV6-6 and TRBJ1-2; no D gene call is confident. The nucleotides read TGTGCCAGCAGTCATCAGAGGCAGGCCGGCTACACCTTC. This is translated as CASSHQRQAGYTF.